The present entry profiles one TCR beta chain with its context. It lacks a known antigen. No much larger clonotype is one base removed from it; base qualities were not supplied. The CDR3 regions of human TCRbeta chains were analyzed by immunosequencing. The original methods were these. Repertoire TCRs were checked for matches against a reference library of SARS-CoV-2-specific TCRs that had been generated using the MIRA antigen-specificity platform. Breadth meant the fraction of unique TCRs that were SARS-CoV-2-associated, whereas depth meant the fraction of total T cells that were SARS-CoV-2-associated. Using the MIRA data, every spike-specific TCR was mapped to the spike region that the TCR reacted to and assigned to either a CD4 or a CD8 class. Log10-transformed breadth and depth values were compared by one-way ANOVA with Sidak's multiple comparisons tests. Not all clones reach the TCRdb copy of this immuneACCESS table, which keeps in-frame sequences only. Checked studies attribute under half of the gap to unresolved V genes and leave the rest unexplained. V and J calls and clone size come straight from that table; D and trimming were deduced from the DNA. A total of more than 80,000 clones appear in this sample, around 90% of them only once. Over 20% of the sample belongs to the ten largest clones.

The sample's time point, from its label and the paper: baseline before first vaccination. Vaccinee samples came from UK trials COV001 and COV002, including a single-blind randomized controlled phase 2/3 trial of AZD1222 (ChAdOx1 nCoV-19) in healthy adults. For TCRbeta chain sequencing, PBMC samples were collected from trial participants at day 0 and at day 28 after the second dose. The data were obtained in a study of T cell responses to AZD1222 COVID-19 vaccine (dated by TCRdb to the early 2020s). For the study in its entirety: Because spike-specific TCR depth and breadth did not differ between the two schedules, AZD1222 recipients who got a second dose at roughly 4 weeks were pooled with those who got a second dose at roughly 12 weeks. A total of just over 230 trial participants underwent TCR sequencing, of whom more than 200 had received two doses of AZD1222 and approximately 25 had received two doses of the MenACWY control vaccine. Trial participants were enrolled by age into subgroups of 18-55, 56-69 and 70-plus years, and around 150, 28 and 57 TCR-sequenced participants, respectively, were included in these subgroups.

Here is what the overall study found, with its caveats: After two AZD1222 doses, spike-specific TCR breadth and depth were significantly higher than at day 0 and than in MenACWY recipients. Conclusions about previously exposed vaccinees were limited because only six AZD1222 recipients were SARS-CoV-2 seropositive at baseline. The 56-69-year group was small, and its depth increase did not reach significance, likely because of low power. Because no samples from the day 14 peak response were available, repertoires could be characterized only after the peak T cell response. Reportedly, almost half of the unique spike-specific TCRs recognized epitopes lying outside the regions that are mutated in the B.1.351 and B.1.1.7 variants. Participants were mostly white British and included more females than males, and it was suggested by the authors that clonal diversity may have been underestimated. The whole spike protein was spanned by vaccine-associated CD4 TCRs, and dominant responses were seen in regions 160-218 and 743-854.

In the germline V gene, CDR1 corresponds to MNHEY and CDR2 to SVGAGI. From the cysteine through the phenylalanine, the CDR3 covers 12 amino acids. Only the CDR3 DNA is retained, 36 bases long and in frame from the first base. V is reduced by 6 bases and J by 8 bases, leaving a spacing of 13 bases between them. The material sequenced was peripheral blood, taken on day 0 of AZD1222 vaccination. The V and J genes are TRBV6-5 and TRBJ1-2; there is no confident call for the D gene. This TCR derives from an adult in good health. The DNA sequence is TGTGCCAGCAGGACGTCGGGGAGGGGCTACACCTTC. Its product reads: CASRTSGRGYTF.